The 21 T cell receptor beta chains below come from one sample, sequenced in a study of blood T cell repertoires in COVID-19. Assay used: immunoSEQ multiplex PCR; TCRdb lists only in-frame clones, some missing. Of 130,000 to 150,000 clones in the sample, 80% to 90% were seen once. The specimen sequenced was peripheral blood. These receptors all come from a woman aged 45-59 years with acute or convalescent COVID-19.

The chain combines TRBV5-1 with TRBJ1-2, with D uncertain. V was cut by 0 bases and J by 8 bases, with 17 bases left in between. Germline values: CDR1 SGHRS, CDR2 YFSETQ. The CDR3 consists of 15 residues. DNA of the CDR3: TGCGCCAGCAGCTTGGATGGTAGGGAGGGCAGGGGCTACACCTTC. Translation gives CASSLDGREGRGYTF.

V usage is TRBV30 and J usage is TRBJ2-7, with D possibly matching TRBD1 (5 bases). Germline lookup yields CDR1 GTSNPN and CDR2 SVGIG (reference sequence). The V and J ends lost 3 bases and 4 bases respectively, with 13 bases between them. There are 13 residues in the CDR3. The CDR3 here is CAWRPPGKYEQYF. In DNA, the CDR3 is TGTGCCTGGAGACCCCCAGGGAAATACGAGCAGTACTTC.

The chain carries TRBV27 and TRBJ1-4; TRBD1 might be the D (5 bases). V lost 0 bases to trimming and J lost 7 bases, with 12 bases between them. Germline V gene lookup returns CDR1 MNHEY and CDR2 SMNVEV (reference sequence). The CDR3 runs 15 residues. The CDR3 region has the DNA TGTGCCAGCAGTTTATCCCGGCAGGGAACTGAAAAACTGTTTTTT. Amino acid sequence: CASSLSRQGTEKLFF.

CDR3 residues: CSVEVNHGTEAFF. The CDR3 DNA follows: TGCAGCGTTGAGGTAAACCACGGCACTGAAGCTTTCTTT. The chain carries TRBV29-1 and TRBJ1-1; D not resolved. The length of the CDR3 is 13 residues. Trimming cost V 3 bases and J 4 bases, with 12 bases left between them. Germline CDR1 reads SQVTM; CDR2 reads ANQGSEA.

The CDR3 DNA reads TGTGCCAGCAGCCCGCAGGGCTGGGCCTATGGCTACACCTTC. Translating gives CASSPQGWAYGYTF. The chain employs TRBV7-9 and TRBJ1-2; the D gene is possibly TRBD1 (5 bases). Germline V CDR1 and CDR2: SEHNR, FQNEAQ (reference sequence). V was cut by 5 bases and J by 4 bases, with 14 bases left in between. CDR3 length: 14 amino acids.

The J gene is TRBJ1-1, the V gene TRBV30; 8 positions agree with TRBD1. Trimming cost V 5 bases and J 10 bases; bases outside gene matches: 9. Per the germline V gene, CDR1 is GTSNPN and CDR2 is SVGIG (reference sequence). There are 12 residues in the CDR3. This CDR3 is CAWGTDRGRAFF. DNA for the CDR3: TGTGCCTGGGGTACAGACAGGGGCAGAGCTTTCTTT. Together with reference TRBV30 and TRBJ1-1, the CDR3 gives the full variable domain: SQTIHQWPATLVQPVGSPLSLECTVEGTSNPNLYWYRQAAGRGLQLLFYSVGIGQISSEVPQNLSASRPQDRQFILSSKKLLLSDSGFYLCAWGTDRGRAFFGQGTRLTVV.

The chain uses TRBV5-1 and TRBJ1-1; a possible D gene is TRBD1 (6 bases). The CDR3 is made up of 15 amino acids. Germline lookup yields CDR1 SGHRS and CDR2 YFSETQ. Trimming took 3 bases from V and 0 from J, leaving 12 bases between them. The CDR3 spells CASSWMDSLNTEAFF. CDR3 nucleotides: TGCGCCAGCAGCTGGATGGACAGCCTGAACACTGAAGCTTTCTTT.

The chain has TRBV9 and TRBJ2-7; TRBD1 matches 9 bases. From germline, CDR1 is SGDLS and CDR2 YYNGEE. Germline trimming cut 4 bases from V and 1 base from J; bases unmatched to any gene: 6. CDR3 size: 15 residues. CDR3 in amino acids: CASSPGQGPSYEQYF. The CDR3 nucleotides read TGTGCCAGCAGCCCCGGACAGGGGCCTTCCTACGAGCAGTACTTC.

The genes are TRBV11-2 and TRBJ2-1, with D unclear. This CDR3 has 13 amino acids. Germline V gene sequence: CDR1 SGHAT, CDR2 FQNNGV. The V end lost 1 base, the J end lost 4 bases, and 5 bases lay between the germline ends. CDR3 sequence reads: CASSLATYNEQFF. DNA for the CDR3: TGTGCCAGCAGCTTAGCTACGTACAATGAGCAGTTCTTC.

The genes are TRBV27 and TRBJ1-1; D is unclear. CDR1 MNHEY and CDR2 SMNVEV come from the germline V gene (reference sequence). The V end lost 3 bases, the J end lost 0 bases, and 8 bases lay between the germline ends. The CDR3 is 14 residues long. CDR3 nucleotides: TGTGCCAGCAGTTTCTCGGGTCTGAACACTGAAGCTTTCTTT. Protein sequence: CASSFSGLNTEAFF.

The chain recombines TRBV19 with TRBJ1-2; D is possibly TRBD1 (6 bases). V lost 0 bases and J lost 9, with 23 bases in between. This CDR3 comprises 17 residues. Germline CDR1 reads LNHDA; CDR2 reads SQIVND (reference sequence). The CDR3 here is CASSIDLRFLQGGRYTF. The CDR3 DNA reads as TGTGCCAGTAGTATAGATCTCAGGTTCTTACAGGGCGGCCGCTACACCTTC.

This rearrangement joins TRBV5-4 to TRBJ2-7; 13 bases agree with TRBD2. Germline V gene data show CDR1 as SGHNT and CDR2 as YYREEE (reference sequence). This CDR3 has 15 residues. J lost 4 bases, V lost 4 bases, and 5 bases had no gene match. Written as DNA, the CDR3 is TGTGCCAGCAGCCGCGGGACTAGCGGGATTTACGAGCAGTACTTC. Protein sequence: CASSRGTSGIYEQYF.

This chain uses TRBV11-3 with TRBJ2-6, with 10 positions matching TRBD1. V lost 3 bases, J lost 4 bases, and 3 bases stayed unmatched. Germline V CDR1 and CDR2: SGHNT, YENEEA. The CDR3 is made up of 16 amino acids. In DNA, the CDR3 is TGTGCCAGCAGCTTCGGGACAGGGGCCGGGGCCAACGTCCTGACTTTC. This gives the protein CASSFGTGAGANVLTF. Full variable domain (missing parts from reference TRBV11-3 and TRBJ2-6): EAGVVQSPRYKIIEKKQPVAFWCNPISGHNTLYWYLQNLGQGPELLIRYENEEAVDDSQLPKDRFSAERLKGVDSTLKIQPAELGDSAVYLCASSFGTGAGANVLTFGAGSRLTVL.

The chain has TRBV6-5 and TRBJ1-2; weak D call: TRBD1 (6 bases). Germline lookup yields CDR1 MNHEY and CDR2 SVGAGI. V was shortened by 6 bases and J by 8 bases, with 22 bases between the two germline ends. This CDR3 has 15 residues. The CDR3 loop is CASRRTAEILWGYTF. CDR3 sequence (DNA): TGTGCCAGCAGGAGGACAGCCGAAATCCTCTGGGGCTACACCTTC.

CDR3 nucleotide sequence: TGCGCCAGCAGCAATCCTAGCGGGAGGGCCAATGAGCAGTTCTTC. Translated: CASSNPSGRANEQFF. The J gene is TRBJ2-1, the V gene TRBV5-1; 12 bases fit TRBD2. Germline trimming cut 4 bases from V and 6 bases from J; bases unmatched to any gene: 5. The CDR3 runs to 15 residues. Germline-derived CDR1 and CDR2 are SGHRS and YFSETQ. Full variable domain (remainder filled in from reference TRBV5-1 and TRBJ2-1): KAGVTQTPRYLIKTRGQQVTLSCSPISGHRSVSWYQQTPGQGLQFLFEYFSETQRNKGNFPGRFSGRQFSNSRSEMNVSTLELGDSALYLCASSNPSGRANEQFFGPGTRLTVL.

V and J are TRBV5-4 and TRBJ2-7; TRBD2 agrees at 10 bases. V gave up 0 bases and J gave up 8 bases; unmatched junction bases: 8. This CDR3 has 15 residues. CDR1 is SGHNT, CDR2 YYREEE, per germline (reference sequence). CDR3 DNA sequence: TGTGCCAGCAGCTTGGGAGCGGGAGGGTTGGAGAAGCAGTACTTC. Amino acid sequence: CASSLGAGGLEKQYF.

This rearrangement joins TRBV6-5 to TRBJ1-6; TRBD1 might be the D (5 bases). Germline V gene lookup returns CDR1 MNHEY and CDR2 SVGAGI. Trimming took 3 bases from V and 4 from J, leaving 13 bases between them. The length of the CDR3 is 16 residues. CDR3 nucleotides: TGTGCCAGCAGTTATTCAGGGTGGGCGTATAATTCACCCCTCCACTTT. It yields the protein CASSYSGWAYNSPLHF.

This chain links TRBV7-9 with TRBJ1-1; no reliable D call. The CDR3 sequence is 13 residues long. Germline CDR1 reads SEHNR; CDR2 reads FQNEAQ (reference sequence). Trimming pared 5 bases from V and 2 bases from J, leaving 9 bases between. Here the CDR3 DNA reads TGTGCCAGCAGCGGGAGTCTCAACACTGAAGCTTTCTTT. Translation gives CASSGSLNTEAFF.

CDR3 in DNA: TGTGCCAGCAGTTTCCTTAGCGGGGGGGAAGAGACCCAGTACTTC. This sequence encodes CASSFLSGGEETQYF. The chain recombines TRBV27 with TRBJ2-5; 11 bases line up with TRBD2. V lost 3 bases, J lost 3 bases, and 3 bases stayed unmatched. The CDR3 has 15 amino acids. Germline V gene sequence: CDR1 MNHEY, CDR2 SMNVEV (reference sequence).

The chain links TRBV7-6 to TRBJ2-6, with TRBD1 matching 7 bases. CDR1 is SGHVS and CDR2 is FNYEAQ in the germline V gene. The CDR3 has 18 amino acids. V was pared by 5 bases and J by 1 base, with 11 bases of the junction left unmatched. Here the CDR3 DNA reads TGTGCCAGCAGCATGCCTAGGGGGCTGGTTTCTGGGGCCAACGTCCTGACTTTC. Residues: CASSMPRGLVSGANVLTF.

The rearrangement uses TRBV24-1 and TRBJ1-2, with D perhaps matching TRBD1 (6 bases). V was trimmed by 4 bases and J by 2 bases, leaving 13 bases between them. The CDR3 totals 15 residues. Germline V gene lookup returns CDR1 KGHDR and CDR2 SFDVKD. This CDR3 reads CATSEAGTQNYGYTF. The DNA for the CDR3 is TGTGCCACCAGTGAGGCCGGGACACAAAACTATGGCTACACCTTC.